The text below deals with one TCR beta chain. As originally analysed: It was from reference gene primer amplification that nucleated cell counts were estimated. Assay: immunoSEQ multiplex PCR; the TCRdb copy retains only in-frame clones and omits some. V and J calls and clone size are those listed in that table; D and trimming were worked out from the DNA. The repertoire holds nearly 250,000 clones, about 83% seen once, with 5.5% to 6% in the top ten. Germline values: CDR1 KGHDR, CDR2 SFDVKD. The ends lost 3 bases at V and 8 bases at J; junction bases unmatched: 6. The CDR3 runs to 16 residues. This record belongs to a study of blood T cell repertoires in COVID-19. Study-level background: Whether acute or convalescent, the COVID-19 samples came from the United States, Italy and Spain. The analysed material was cDNA or gDNA that came from T cells, B-cell-depleted T cells, or PBMCs.

Enrolment of Seattle patients took place during active infection, and they were followed longitudinally. The chain combines TRBV24-1 with TRBJ2-1; 13 bases agree with TRBD2. The receptor's source is a woman older than 75 with COVID-19, enrolled during active disease. The specimen was peripheral blood. The CDR3 region has the DNA TGTGCCACCAGTGATCACACTAGCGGGGGGGCCGATGAGCAGTTCTTC. Protein sequence: CATSDHTSGGADEQFF.